This T cell receptor (beta chain) was sequenced in a study of T cell responses to AZD1222 COVID-19 vaccine (dated by TCRdb to the early 2020s). At the level of the whole study: TCR sequencing was performed for 233 trial participants, of whom 200 to 220 were given two doses of AZD1222 and around 26 were given two doses of MenACWY control vaccine. Trial participants were enrolled into age subgroups of 18-55, 56-69 and 70-plus years, which contained 148, 28 and 57 TCR-sequenced participants, respectively. Results the study describes overall, beyond this receptor: Most participants were white British and females outnumbered males, and the authors suggested that clonal diversity may have been underestimated. Conclusions about previously exposed vaccinees are limited because only a handful of AZD1222 recipients were SARS-CoV-2 seropositive at baseline. The whole spike protein was spanned by vaccine-associated CD4 TCRs, and dominant responses were seen in regions 160-218 and 743-854. Spike-specific TCR breadth and depth rose significantly after two AZD1222 doses compared with day 0 and with MenACWY recipients. Because no day 14 peak-response samples were available, the repertoires could be characterized only after the peak T cell response. Nearly half of unique spike-specific TCRs reportedly recognized epitopes outside regions mutated in the B.1.351 and B.1.1.7 variants. The 56-69-year group was small, and its depth increase did not reach significance, likely because of low power.

The time point label for this specimen denotes: about 28 days (+/-7) after the second vaccine dose. AZD1222 recipients with second doses at about 4 weeks or about 12 weeks were pooled, because spike-specific TCR depth and breadth did not differ between schedules. Vaccinee samples were obtained from the UK trials COV001 and COV002, which included a single-blind randomized controlled phase 2/3 trial of AZD1222 (ChAdOx1 nCoV-19) in healthy adults. For TCRbeta chain sequencing, PBMC samples were collected from trial participants at day 0 and at day 28 after the second dose. As concerns this clone: Its antigen is currently not known. No base qualities exist here, and no much larger clone lies one base off it.

The CDR3 regions of human TCRbeta chains were analyzed by immunosequencing. The authors' pipeline ran thus. TCRs in the repertoires were compared against a reference library of SARS-CoV-2-specific TCRs that had been generated with the MIRA antigen-specificity platform. Breadth meant the fraction of unique TCRs that were SARS-CoV-2-associated, whereas depth meant the fraction of total T cells that were SARS-CoV-2-associated. Using the MIRA data, each spike-specific TCR was mapped to the spike region that the TCR reacts to and placed in a CD4 or CD8 class. Log10-transformed breadth and depth values were compared by one-way ANOVA with Sidak's multiple comparisons tests. The immuneACCESS repertoire file appears here via TCRdb, limited to in-frame rearrangements. These files lack a portion of the clones; in checked studies, under half of the deficit traces to unresolved V genes, and the cause of the others is not known. V and J calls and clone size come straight from that table; D and trimming were deduced from the DNA. This sample comprises fewer than 200,000 clones, about 86% of them detected only once. Around 10% of the sample lies in the top ten.

The receptor was derived from an adult who received the AZD1222 COVID-19 vaccine. Sequenced material: peripheral blood, taken 28 days after the second AZD1222 dose.

Here is the DNA: TGTGCCACCTGCCGCGGGACAGAGGGTTGGAATGGCTACACCTTC. Its amino acids are CATCRGTEGWNGYTF. The chain couples TRBV15 to TRBJ1-2; 7 nucleotides in the junction match TRBD1. Its CDR3 holds 15 amino acids, cysteine through phenylalanine. Kept here is only the CDR3 DNA, which spans 45 bases and is read in frame from base 1. CDR1 and CDR2 were assigned from the germline V gene (reference sequence) as LNHNV and YYDKDF. V loses 8 bases at its end and J loses 6 bases; junction bases beyond the gene matches: 15.